A single sample is the source of the 30 T cell receptor beta chains below, sequenced in a study of chemoradiotherapy in HPV16-positive cancers. Sequenced by immunoSEQ multiplex PCR; TCRdb stores in-frame clones only, minus some. The sample has about 1,600 clones, around 88% seen once. The sequences come from tumor tissue, collected from a patient who underwent chemoradiotherapy. The receptors shown here come from a human donor with HPV-associated anogenital cancer.

The chain joins TRBV30 to TRBJ2-3; maybe TRBD1 (6 bases). This CDR3 is 14 amino acids long. V was shortened by 1 base and J by 1 base, with 9 bases between the two germline ends. Germline loops: CDR1 GTSNPN, CDR2 SVGIG (reference sequence). The CDR3 loop is CAWSDRQGTDTQYF. CDR3 nucleotide sequence: TGTGCCTGGAGTGACCGACAGGGCACAGATACGCAGTATTTT.

V gene TRBV28 combines with J gene TRBJ1-2; D unclear. The V end was cut by 5 bases, the J end by 5 bases, with 15 bases between. The CDR3 is 14 residues long. Germline CDR1 is MDHEN and CDR2 is SYDVKM. The CDR3: CASSPPAGWYGYTF. DNA of the CDR3: TGTGCCAGCAGTCCCCCCGCGGGGTGGTATGGCTACACCTTC.

This clone was counted between two and nine times. V is TRBV18 and J is TRBJ2-5, with D uncertain. Trimming left V 6 bases short and J 5 bases short, with 10 bases between. CDR1 is KGHSH and CDR2 is LQKENI in the germline V gene. The CDR3 loop spans 12 amino acids. The CDR3 region is CASSRSKETQYF. CDR3 DNA: TGTGCCAGCTCCCGCTCCAAGGAGACCCAGTACTTC.

The rearrangement uses TRBV10-3 and TRBJ2-7, with D perhaps TRBD1 or TRBD2 (5 bases each). Germline V gene data show CDR1 as ENHRY and CDR2 as SYGVKD. The germline V and J ends were trimmed by 5 bases and 4 bases, with 24 bases remaining between them. CDR3 length equals 17 residues. The CDR3 spells CAISPIHRDPSGYEQYF. The CDR3 nucleotides are TGTGCCATCAGTCCTATTCACCGGGACCCAAGTGGGTACGAGCAGTACTTC.

This chain uses TRBV5-1 with TRBJ2-2; no clear D gene. There are 14 residues in the CDR3. Germline V CDR1 and CDR2: SGHRS, YFSETQ. The V gene lost 4 bases and the J gene lost 3 bases, with 10 bases spanning the gap. CDR3 region: CASSLPPYTGELFF. As DNA, the CDR3 is TGCGCCAGCAGCCTACCGCCGTACACCGGGGAGCTGTTTTTT.

The chain uses TRBV5-1 and TRBJ1-1; perhaps TRBD1 as D (6 bases). Trimming shortened V by 2 bases and J by 1 base, and 15 bases separated the two germline ends. Germline V gives CDR1 SGHRS, CDR2 YFSETQ. The CDR3 length is 16 residues. The CDR3 DNA follows: TGCGCCAGCAGCTTCGGGTCGGCCAGGGGGAACACTGAAGCTTTCTTT. Translated: CASSFGSARGNTEAFF. Variable domain in full (rest from reference TRBV5-1 and TRBJ1-1): KAGVTQTPRYLIKTRGQQVTLSCSPISGHRSVSWYQQTPGQGLQFLFEYFSETQRNKGNFPGRFSGRQFSNSRSEMNVSTLELGDSALYLCASSFGSARGNTEAFFGQGTRLTVV.

The chain couples TRBV9 to TRBJ2-4; perhaps D is TRBD1 or TRBD2 (5 bases each). The V gene lost 3 bases and the J gene lost 0 bases, with 10 bases spanning the gap. Germline values: CDR1 SGDLS, CDR2 YYNGEE. The CDR3 consists of 15 residues. CDR3 nucleotide sequence: TGTGCCAGCAGCGCCGGGGCTGGAGCCAAAAACATTCAGTACTTC. Translated, it gives CASSAGAGAKNIQYF.

The chain joins TRBV11-2 to TRBJ1-1; D is perhaps TRBD1 (5 bases). The CDR3 has 13 residues. Germline V gene sequence: CDR1 SGHAT, CDR2 FQNNGV. Trimming pared 3 bases from V and 0 bases from J, leaving 5 bases between. The CDR3 loop is CASSLGVNTEAFF. In DNA, the CDR3 is TGTGCCAGCAGCTTGGGGGTGAACACTGAAGCTTTCTTT.

This sequence joins TRBV7-9 and TRBJ2-1, with D unclear. This CDR3 is built from 15 residues. The germline gives CDR1 SEHNR, CDR2 FQNEAQ (reference sequence). Trimming removed 1 base from V and 7 bases from J, with 14 bases in between. DNA for the CDR3: TGTGCCAGCAGCTTAGGGGCCCCTCCTTTGAATGAGCAGTTCTTC. It is translated as CASSLGAPPLNEQFF.

The chain links TRBV7-8 to TRBJ2-7; the D gene could be TRBD1 or TRBD2 (5 bases each). Per germline, CDR1 SGHVS and CDR2 FQNEAQ. The CDR3 is 13 residues long. V gave up 5 bases and J gave up 2 bases, with 10 bases separating them. CDR3 sequence reads: CASSVGATYEQYF. DNA of the CDR3: TGTGCCAGCAGCGTCGGGGCTACCTACGAGCAGTACTTC.

This chain uses TRBV5-6 with TRBJ2-5, with TRBD2 matching 7 bases. In germline, CDR1 is SGHDT, CDR2 YYEEEE. CDR3 size: 15 residues. J lost 3 bases, V lost 3 bases, and 8 bases had no gene match. CDR3 sequence reads: CASSSQPREEETQYF. The CDR3 DNA reads TGTGCCAGCAGCTCCCAGCCCCGGGAGGAAGAGACCCAGTACTTC. Combining the CDR3 with reference TRBV5-6 and TRBJ2-5 gives the whole variable domain DAGVTQSPTHLIKTRGQQVTLRCSPKSGHDTVSWYQQALGQGPQFIFQYYEEEERQRGNFPDRFSGHQFPNYSSELNVNALLLGDSALYLCASSSQPREEETQYFGPGTRLLVL.

This chain uses TRBV5-1 with TRBJ2-1, with D unresolved. From germline, CDR1 is SGHRS and CDR2 YFSETQ. Trimming cost V 0 bases and J 4 bases, with 11 bases left between them. The CDR3 totals 15 residues. CDR3 region: CASSLAETSYNEQFF. The DNA of the CDR3 is TGCGCCAGCAGCTTGGCCGAGACTTCATACAATGAGCAGTTCTTC. The full variable domain, in which reference TRBV5-1 and TRBJ2-1 provide the parts outside the CDR3, is KAGVTQTPRYLIKTRGQQVTLSCSPISGHRSVSWYQQTPGQGLQFLFEYFSETQRNKGNFPGRFSGRQFSNSRSEMNVSTLELGDSALYLCASSLAETSYNEQFFGPGTRLTVL.

In DNA form, the CDR3 reads TGTGCCACCAGCAGAACCAGGGATGGGGCCTATGGCTACACCTTC. Translating gives CATSRTRDGAYGYTF. The J gene is TRBJ1-2, the V gene TRBV15, with D perhaps matching TRBD1 (5 bases). V was trimmed by 2 bases and J by 4 bases, leaving 14 bases between them. The CDR3 totals 15 residues. Per the germline V gene, CDR1 is LNHNV and CDR2 is YYDKDF (reference sequence).

The rearrangement uses TRBV28 and TRBJ2-5; 7 bases are shared with TRBD1. Per the germline V gene, CDR1 is MDHEN and CDR2 is SYDVKM. The length of the CDR3 is 13 residues. V gave up 8 bases and J gave up 2 bases; unmatched junction bases: 5. CDR3 coding DNA: TGTGCCAGCCGGGACAGCGATCAAGAGACCCAGTACTTC. Amino acid sequence: CASRDSDQETQYF. The full variable domain, completed using reference TRBV28 and TRBJ2-5, is DVKVTQSSRYLVKRTGEKVFLECVQDMDHENMFWYRQDPGLGLRLIYFSYDVKMKEKGDIPEGYSVSREKKERFSLILESASTNQTSMYLCASRDSDQETQYFGPGTRLLVL.

CDR3 DNA sequence: TGTGCCAGCAGCCCAGGGGTCCATCAGCCCCAGCATTTT. Translating gives CASSPGVHQPQHF. The gene calls are TRBV6-5 and TRBJ1-5; D is perhaps TRBD1 (6 bases). The germline V gene encodes CDR1 MNHEY and CDR2 SVGAGI. Trimming took off 6 bases at V and 5 bases at J, with 11 bases between the two ends. The length of the CDR3 is 13 residues.

J is TRBJ2-5 and V is TRBV10-2; no reliable D call. This CDR3 is 14 amino acids long. Deletions cut 0 bases from V and 0 bases from J, with 5 bases between. The germline CDR1 and CDR2 sequences are WSHSY and SAAADI. This CDR3 reads CASSESGYQETQYF. The CDR3 DNA sequence: TGCGCCAGCAGTGAGTCGGGTTACCAAGAGACCCAGTACTTC.

The J gene is TRBJ2-3, the V gene TRBV5-1, with D perhaps TRBD1 (6 bases). Between the trimmed V and J ends, which lost 0 bases and 7 bases, there was a span of 6 bases. Germline CDR1 is SGHRS and CDR2 is YFSETQ. This CDR3 region has 12 residues. CDR3 DNA: TGCGCCAGCAGCTTGGGGGACAATACGCAGTATTTT. Translating gives CASSLGDNTQYF.

This chain connects TRBV7-2 to TRBJ2-7; possible D gene TRBD2, 5 bases. The CDR3 has 14 residues. The germline V gene encodes CDR1 SGHTA and CDR2 FQGNSA. Trimming stripped 5 bases from V and 7 bases from J, with 18 bases between. CDR3 in DNA: TGTGCCAGCAGCCCCGAGAGGGCCACAAAGGAGCAGTACTTC. This codes for CASSPERATKEQYF.

The J gene is TRBJ2-7, the V gene TRBV2; TRBD2 matches at 11 bases. V dropped 6 bases and J dropped 4; count of bases not matched to a gene: 11. The CDR3 runs to 16 residues. Per the germline V gene, CDR1 is SNHLY and CDR2 is FYNNEI. The CDR3 DNA follows: TGTGCCAGCAGCTCCCCGATAGCGGGAGGGCGGTACGAGCAGTACTTC. Amino acid sequence: CASSSPIAGGRYEQYF. Full variable domain (remainder filled in from reference TRBV2 and TRBJ2-7): EPEVTQTPSHQVTQMGQEVILRCVPISNHLYFYWYRQILGQKVEFLVSFYNNEISEKSEIFDDQFSVERPDGSNFTLKIRSTKLEDSAMYFCASSSPIAGGRYEQYFGPGTRLTVT.

V usage is TRBV27 and J usage is TRBJ2-7; 11 bases are a match to TRBD1. V was pared by 5 bases and J by 6 bases, with 6 bases of the junction left unmatched. This CDR3 contains 14 residues. CDR1 and CDR2 from the germline V gene are MNHEY and SMNVEV (reference sequence). CDR3 region: CASSLGQGAREQYF. The DNA for the CDR3 is TGTGCCAGCAGTCTAGGACAGGGGGCGCGCGAGCAGTACTTC.

This CDR3 is CASSSQGHSPLHF. CDR3 coding DNA: TGTGCCAGCAGCTCCCAGGGGCATTCACCCCTCCACTTT. This chain links TRBV6-5 with TRBJ1-6; D is perhaps TRBD1 (6 bases). The V gene lost 6 bases and the J gene lost 8 bases, with 11 bases spanning the gap. The CDR3 spans 13 residues. The germline V gene encodes CDR1 MNHEY and CDR2 SVGAGI.

V and J are TRBV6-1 and TRBJ1-4; D is unclear. Trimming shortened V by 5 bases and J by 0 bases, and 4 bases separated the two germline ends. The CDR3 has 13 residues. From germline, CDR1 is MNHNS and CDR2 SASEGT. Here the CDR3 reads CASSRATNEKLFF. CDR3 coding DNA: TGTGCCAGCAGTAGGGCAACTAATGAAAAACTGTTTTTT.

The chain is built from TRBV19 and TRBJ2-5, with D possibly TRBD2 on 7 matching bases. The germline V gene has CDR1 LNHDA and CDR2 SQIVND (reference sequence). The CDR3 length is 16 residues. Trimming shortened V by 3 bases and J by 4 bases, and 18 bases separated the two germline ends. CDR3 protein: CASSMDRGGSAETQYF. The CDR3 region has the DNA TGTGCCAGTAGTATGGATAGGGGGGGTTCGGCAGAGACCCAGTACTTC.

This chain joins TRBV6-5 and TRBJ2-1, with 11 bases matching TRBD2. The CDR3 is made up of 14 amino acids. Germline CDR1 and CDR2: MNHEY and SVGAGI. V shed 8 bases and J 7 bases; nucleotides not matched to a gene: 7. The CDR3 loop reads CASGTSGGLNEQFF. Written as DNA, the CDR3 is TGTGCCAGCGGTACTAGCGGGGGACTGAATGAGCAGTTCTTC.

The rearrangement uses TRBV6-1 and TRBJ2-6; 9 bases line up with TRBD2. Germline V gene data show CDR1 as MNHNS and CDR2 as SASEGT. This CDR3 is built from 20 residues. The V segment lost 4 bases and the J segment 1 base; nucleotides outside the gene matches: 14. The CDR3 sequence is CASSVRGGGDSQSGANVLTF. DNA of the CDR3: TGTGCCAGCAGTGTAAGAGGCGGGGGGGACTCGCAGTCTGGGGCCAACGTCCTGACTTTC.

The chain links TRBV28 to TRBJ1-6; D not resolved. The CDR3 runs to 18 residues. Germline loops: CDR1 MDHEN, CDR2 SYDVKM. Trimming removed 3 bases at V and 0 bases at J, with 15 bases between. Here the CDR3 reads CASSLPPASSSYNSPLHF. Written as DNA, the CDR3 is TGTGCCAGCAGTTTGCCCCCTGCGAGCAGCTCCTATAATTCACCCCTCCACTTT.

V and J are TRBV6-5 and TRBJ2-7; tentatively, D is TRBD1 or TRBD2 (5 bases each). Germline V gene data show CDR1 as MNHEY and CDR2 as SVGAGI. The CDR3 has 14 residues. V lost 0 bases to trimming and J lost 2 bases, with 8 bases between them. DNA for the CDR3: TGTGCCAGCAGTTACTCGCCGGGGCCCTACGAGCAGTACTTC. Protein product: CASSYSPGPYEQYF.

J is TRBJ2-5 and V is TRBV10-3; TRBD2 matches at 8 bases. The CDR3 covers 12 residues. Germline V lookup: CDR1 ENHRY, CDR2 SYGVKD. Unmatched junction bases numbered 2, after V lost 10 bases and J lost 1 base. CDR3: CASTSGQETQYF. The DNA of the CDR3 is TGTGCCAGTACTAGCGGCCAAGAGACCCAGTACTTC.

This chain connects TRBV5-4 to TRBJ1-6; D is ambiguous. CDR1 SGHNT and CDR2 YYREEE come from the germline V gene (reference sequence). The CDR3 runs 16 residues. V was clipped by 4 bases and J by 5 bases, with 16 bases between them. CDR3 in amino acids: CASSSSQTGNNSPLHF. The CDR3 region has the DNA TGTGCCAGCAGCAGTTCTCAGACGGGCAATAATTCACCCCTCCACTTT.

The gene calls are TRBV30 and TRBJ2-6; D tentatively fits TRBD1 or TRBD2 (5 bases each). Trimming shortened V by 2 bases and J by 0 bases, and 11 bases separated the two germline ends. Germline loops: CDR1 GTSNPN, CDR2 SVGIG (reference sequence). The length of the CDR3 is 16 residues. The CDR3: CAWSRGASSGANVLTF. The CDR3 DNA reads TGTGCCTGGAGTAGAGGGGCTAGCTCTGGGGCCAACGTCCTGACTTTC.